This T cell receptor (beta chain) was sequenced for a study of CD8 T cell repertoires and HIV-1 epitope variants. Study summary: Each of Twenty-five Gag and Nef epitope peptides stimulated a separate culture. Controls were a CMV, EBV and flu peptide pool, Ebola AY9 negative control, and no-peptide well.

The CDR3 is made up of 15 amino acids. Germline V gene sequence: CDR1 SGHDN, CDR2 FVKESK. Trimming cost V 1 base and J 7 bases, with 17 bases left between them. On the immunoSEQ platform, TCR beta CDR3s were sequenced at survey depth. Libraries were prepared by immunoSEQ multiplex PCR; TCRdb keeps only in-frame clonotypes and omits some of them. The profile shows thousands of clones, around 60% of them singletons. To note about this clone: Its antigen is currently unknown.

The TCR sequence derives from a male donor with HIV. The material sequenced was cultured CD8+ T cells derived from PBMCs. The rearrangement joins TRBV14 to TRBJ2-7; the D gene could be TRBD1 or TRBD2 (5 bases each). CDR3 nucleotides: TGTGCCAGCAGCCAAGTGGGGGAGTTCACAGATGAGCAGTACTTC. Encoded protein: CASSQVGEFTDEQYF. The full variable domain, in which reference TRBV14 and TRBJ2-7 provide the parts outside the CDR3, is EAGVTQFPSHSVIEKGQTVTLRCDPISGHDNLYWYRRVMGKEIKFLLHFVKESKQDESGMPNNRFLAERTGGTYSTLKVQPAELEDSGVYFCASSQVGEFTDEQYFGPGTRLTVT.